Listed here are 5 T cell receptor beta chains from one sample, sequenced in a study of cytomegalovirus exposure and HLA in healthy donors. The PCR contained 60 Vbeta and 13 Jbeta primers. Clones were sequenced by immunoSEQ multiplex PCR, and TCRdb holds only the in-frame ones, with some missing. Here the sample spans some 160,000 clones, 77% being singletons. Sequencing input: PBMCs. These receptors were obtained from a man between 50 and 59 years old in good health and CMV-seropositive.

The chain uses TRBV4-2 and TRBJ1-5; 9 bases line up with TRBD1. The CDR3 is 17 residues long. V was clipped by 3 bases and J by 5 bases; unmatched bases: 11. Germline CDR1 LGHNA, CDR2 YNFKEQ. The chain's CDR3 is CASSHSRATGGYQPQHF. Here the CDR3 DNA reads TGTGCCAGCAGCCATTCCAGGGCTACAGGGGGCTATCAGCCCCAGCATTTT.

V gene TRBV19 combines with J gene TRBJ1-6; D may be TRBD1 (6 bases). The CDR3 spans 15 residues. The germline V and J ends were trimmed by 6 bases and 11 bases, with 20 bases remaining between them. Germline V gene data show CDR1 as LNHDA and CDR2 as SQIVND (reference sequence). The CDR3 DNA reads TGTGCCAGTAGCGCCCCAAACTTGAGACAGGCACCCCTCCACTTT. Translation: CASSAPNLRQAPLHF.

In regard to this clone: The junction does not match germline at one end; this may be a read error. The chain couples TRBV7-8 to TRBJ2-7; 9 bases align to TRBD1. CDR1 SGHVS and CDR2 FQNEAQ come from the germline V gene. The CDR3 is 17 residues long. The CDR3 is CASSFPNSGTGRLIFRF. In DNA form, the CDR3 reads TGTGCCAGCAGCTTTCCTAACTCCGGGACAGGGCGTTTAATTTTTCGTTTC. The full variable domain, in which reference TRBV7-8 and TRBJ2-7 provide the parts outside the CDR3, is GAGVSQSPRYKVAKRGQDVALRCDPISGHVSLFWYQQALGQGPEFLTYFQNEAQLDKSGLPSDRFFAERPEGSVSTLKIQRTQQEDSAVYLCASSFPNSGTGRLIFRFGPGTRLTVT.

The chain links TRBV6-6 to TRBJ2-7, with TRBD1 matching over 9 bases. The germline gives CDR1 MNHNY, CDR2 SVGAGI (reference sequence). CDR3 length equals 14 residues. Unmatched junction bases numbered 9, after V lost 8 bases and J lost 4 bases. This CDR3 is CASETGTGRYEQYF. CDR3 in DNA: TGTGCCAGCGAGACCGGGACAGGGAGGTACGAGCAGTACTTC.

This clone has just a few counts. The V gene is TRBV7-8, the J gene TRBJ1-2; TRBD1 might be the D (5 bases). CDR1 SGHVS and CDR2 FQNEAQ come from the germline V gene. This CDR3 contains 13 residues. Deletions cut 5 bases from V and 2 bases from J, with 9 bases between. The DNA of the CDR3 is TGTGCCAGCAGCGAAGACAGAAACTATGGCTACACCTTC. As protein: CASSEDRNYGYTF.